The 5 T cell receptor beta chains in this list originate from one sample, sequenced in a study of OX40 agonist ivuxolimab in advanced cancers. The protocol was immunoSEQ multiplex PCR, while the TCRdb copy is restricted to in-frame clones and leaves out a portion. The data hold about 32,000 clones, with around 90% observed a single time. The starting material was CD4+ or CD8+ T cells sorted from blood, obtained in a trial of the OX40 agonist ivuxolimab. Receptor source: an adult with an advanced solid tumor such as melanoma, head and neck, liver or kidney cancer.

This clone was detected a few times. This chain connects TRBV7-9 to TRBJ1-2; TRBD1 agrees at 8 bases. The J segment lost 3 bases and the V segment lost 3 bases, leaving 3 bases of the junction unmatched. Germline V CDR1 and CDR2: SEHNR, FQNEAQ (reference sequence). The CDR3 totals 14 residues. Here the CDR3 DNA reads TGTGCCAGCAGCTTCCAGGGGGCCGACTATGGCTACACCTTC. Its translation: CASSFQGADYGYTF.

This chain links TRBV28 with TRBJ2-7; D is possibly TRBD2 (5 bases). The V end lost 4 bases, the J end lost 0 bases, and 16 bases lay between the germline ends. Germline CDR1 and CDR2: MDHEN and SYDVKM. The CDR3 extends over 16 amino acids. The CDR3 DNA reads TGTGCCAGCAGTTCACCCGCCGGGATCCACTCCTACGAGCAGTACTTC. Translating gives CASSSPAGIHSYEQYF.

V usage is TRBV19 and J usage is TRBJ2-7, with TRBD1 identical over 10 bases. This CDR3 comprises 14 residues. V gave up 5 bases and J gave up 5 bases; unmatched junction bases: 6. CDR1 LNHDA and CDR2 SQIVND come from the germline V gene (reference sequence). The CDR3 DNA reads as TGTGCCAGTAGTTTCGGACAGGGGGTCGACGAGCAGTACTTC. Its protein product is CASSFGQGVDEQYF.

The CDR3 region is CAWSVPGADYEQYF. The CDR3 DNA sequence: TGTGCCTGGAGTGTACCTGGGGCGGACTACGAGCAGTACTTC. The J gene is TRBJ2-7, the V gene TRBV30; D is perhaps TRBD1 (5 bases). This CDR3 has 14 residues. Germline assignment: CDR1 GTSNPN and CDR2 SVGIG (reference sequence). Trimming cost V 0 bases and J 3 bases, with 12 bases left between them.

The gene calls are TRBV27 and TRBJ2-5, with TRBD2 matching 14 bases. V trimming: 5 bases; J trimming: 2 bases; junction bases outside the gene matches: 7. From germline, CDR1 is MNHEY and CDR2 SMNVEV (reference sequence). This CDR3 comprises 17 residues. The DNA for the CDR3 is TGTGCCAGCAGTCCCCCGGGACTAGCGGGGGCGCAAGAGACCCAGTACTTC. Residues: CASSPPGLAGAQETQYF.